This TCR beta chain was found in a study of blood T cell repertoires in COVID-19. The CDR3 is 16 amino acids. Germline loops: CDR1 SGHAT, CDR2 FQNNGV. V lost 2 bases to trimming and J lost 3 bases; unmatched junction nucleotides: 8. Some clones are missing from TCRdb's copy, which holds only in-frame ones; the method was immunoSEQ multiplex PCR. The table shows about 280,000 clones, with around 90% occurring only once. Sequencing input: PBMCs or T cells enriched from blood (not recorded which). The receptor comes from a middle-aged woman who had recovered from COVID-19. V and J are TRBV11-2 and TRBJ2-7, with 9 nucleotides matching TRBD1. In nucleotides, the CDR3 is TGTGCCAGCAGCTTATACCCGGGACAGGGAAACTACGAGCAGTACTTC. Encoded protein: CASSLYPGQGNYEQYF.